The clone carrying this T cell receptor beta chain was seen only a few times. Germline V gene lookup returns CDR1 SGHVS and CDR2 FQNEAQ. CDR3 length: 16 residues. The ends were cut back, 5 bases at V and 0 bases at J, with 14 bases in the middle. This sample is part of a study of T cells in Graves' hyperthyroidism and ophthalmopathy. The source material, RNA transcripts, was used to amplify TCR beta CDR3 regions. The study used the HTBI primer set for a first-round RT-PCR of the TCR CDR3. TCRdb re-analysed the multiplex PCR reads in MiXCR, keeping a single row per CDR3 protein. The table lists 600,000 to 650,000 distinct CDR3 sequences, 20% of them singletons, with roughly a third in the top ten.

The chain employs TRBV7-8 and TRBJ2-1; TRBD2 might be the D (5 bases). Sequences were obtained from blood. The TCR comes from a man in his thirties or forties with Graves' ophthalmopathy. CDR3 coding DNA: TGTGCCAGCAGCCCCGTAGCGCGCAGCTCCTACAATGAGCAGTTCTTC. Its protein product is CASSPVARSSYNEQFF.